A single T cell receptor (beta chain) is shown here with its context. The germline V gene has CDR1 WSHSY and CDR2 SAAADI. J was trimmed by 3 bases and V by 4 bases; bases with no gene match: 7. The CDR3 extends over 16 amino acids. The data derive from a study of blood T cell repertoires in COVID-19. Study-wide background: Sources were T cells, B-cell-depleted T cells, or PBMCs; the material itself was cDNA or gDNA.

TCRdb keeps only in-frame clones here, not all; method: immunoSEQ multiplex PCR. The top ten clones hold around 2.5% of a sample with 280,000 or so clones, approximately 81% of them seen once. Two negative PCRs, clearance, or symptom resolution were required of recovered Cohort 3 donors. The sequenced sample was PBMCs or T cells enriched from blood (not recorded which). The V and J genes are TRBV10-2 and TRBJ2-1, with 9 bases matching TRBD2. This TCR was recovered from a woman aged 50 to 60 who had recovered from COVID-19. The CDR3 DNA is TGCGCCAGCAGTGTAACAAGGCGGGGGGGCTACAATGAGCAGTTCTTC. It encodes CASSVTRRGGYNEQFF.